This TCR beta chain comes out of a study of CD8 T cells in Susac syndrome. TCR beta sequences were obtained from blood CD8+ and CD4+ T cells. Purification of the CD8+ and CD4+ T cells relied on negative isolation, and TEMRA cells underwent FACS enrichment. RNA in amounts of 0.5 to 1 ug was reverse transcribed with random hexamers. Multiplex immunoSEQ PCR targeted 54 Vbeta and 13 Jbeta TCR beta segments. MiXCR, run by TCRdb on the immunoSEQ multiplex PCR reads, gives a single entry per CDR3 protein. This sample carries approximately 90,000 distinct CDR3 sequences, roughly 91% of them seen once, and the ten largest clones take less than 0.35%. The source material was CD8+ T cells from PBMCs. This TCR came from a human donor in good health.

For the CDR3, the DNA is TGTGCCAGCAGTGAACCGGGACAGGGGTATGAAAAACTGTTTTTT. Its translation: CASSEPGQGYEKLFF. The chain uses TRBV2 and TRBJ1-4; 10 positions agree with TRBD1. The CDR3 loop spans 15 amino acids. V lost 2 bases to trimming and J lost 6 bases; unmatched junction nucleotides: 3. The germline gives CDR1 SNHLY, CDR2 FYNNEI.